A single sample is the source of the 22 T cell receptor beta chains below, sequenced in a study of T-cell memory formation after mild COVID-19. TCRdb processed the 5' RACE reads anew with MiXCR; each CDR3 protein has one entry. The table shows around 340,000 distinct CDR3 sequences, with around 13% occurring only once. Source material: PBMCs or a T cell subset sorted from them (not recorded which). The receptors originated from a man between 18 and 35 years old who had mild COVID-19 (a few samples of this study predate the infection). Cell type and time point are not known.

A few counts support this clonotype. The CDR3 loop reads CASSQDILRSNQPQHF. For the CDR3, the DNA is TGCGCCAGCAGCCAAGATATCCTGCGGAGCAATCAGCCCCAGCATTTT. The chain uses TRBV4-1 and TRBJ1-5; no reliable D call. Looked up from germline, CDR1 is MGHRA and CDR2 is YSYEKL. V lost 0 bases, J lost 1 base, and 10 bases lay in between. CDR3 length equals 16 residues.

In this sample, this clonotype turned up a few times. The rearrangement links TRBV6-5 to TRBJ1-2; TRBD1 aligns across 7 bases. The CDR3 covers 13 residues. Per germline, CDR1 MNHEY and CDR2 SVGAGI. The V segment lost 6 bases and the J segment 6 bases; nucleotides outside the gene matches: 7. The CDR3 DNA reads as TGTGCCAGCAGCTCCGACAGGGCCCATGGCTACACCTTC. Protein sequence: CASSSDRAHGYTF.

This clonotype was recorded a few times. The rearrangement joins TRBV4-3 to TRBJ2-2; the D is unclear. Germline V gene data show CDR1 as LGHNA and CDR2 as YSLEER. The CDR3 totals 16 residues. The ends were cut back, 0 bases at V and 2 bases at J, with 10 bases in the middle. CDR3 residues: CASSQDIRTNTGELFF. In DNA form, the CDR3 reads TGCGCCAGCAGCCAAGATATCAGGACCAACACCGGGGAGCTGTTTTTT.

The genes are TRBV12-3 or TRBV12-4 and TRBJ2-7, with TRBD1 identical over 9 bases. The CDR3 extends over 15 amino acids. V was pared by 4 bases and J by 1 base, with 5 bases of the junction left unmatched. CDR3 sequence: CASSWGTGLSYEQYF. DNA for the CDR3: TGTGCCAGCAGTTGGGGGACAGGGTTGTCCTACGAGCAGTACTTC.

Many counts were recorded for this clonotype. V gene TRBV12-3 or TRBV12-4 combines with J gene TRBJ1-5, with D unclear. The CDR3 totals 13 residues. V dropped 7 bases and J dropped 2 bases, with 9 bases sitting between them. For the CDR3, the DNA is TGTGCCAGCAACGGACGAGGCAATCAGCCCCAGCATTTT. It specifies CASNGRGNQPQHF.

The chain uses TRBV7-9 and TRBJ1-1; no definite D call. This CDR3 has 14 amino acids. With 2 bases removed from V and 0 bases from J, the gap between germline ends came to 7 bases. The germline V gene encodes CDR1 SEHNR and CDR2 FQNEAQ (reference sequence). The CDR3 DNA sequence: TGTGCCAGCAGCTTACGGGCGATGAACACTGAAGCTTTCTTT. This sequence encodes CASSLRAMNTEAFF.

This clonotype was observed a few times. This chain uses TRBV29-1 with TRBJ2-3, with TRBD1 as a possible D gene (5 bases). The CDR3 has 15 residues. The germline gives CDR1 SQVTM, CDR2 ANQGSEA. V was clipped by 0 bases and J by 2 bases, with 12 bases between them. The CDR3 coding sequence is TGCAGCGTTGAAGATAGGGGCAGGGACACAGATACGCAGTATTTT. As protein: CSVEDRGRDTDTQYF.

This sequence joins TRBV28 and TRBJ2-1; possible D gene TRBD1, 5 bases. The germline V gene has CDR1 MDHEN and CDR2 SYDVKM. The CDR3 is 13 residues long. Trimming removed 3 bases from V and 3 bases from J, with 6 bases in between. The CDR3 DNA follows: TGTGCCAGCAGTTTGGACAACTACAATGAGCAGTTCTTC. Its protein is CASSLDNYNEQFF.

J is TRBJ2-7 and V is TRBV13; D remains ambiguous. This CDR3 has 11 residues. Trimming left V 5 bases short and J 3 bases short, with 5 bases between. Germline CDR1 reads PRHDT; CDR2 reads FYEKMQ (reference sequence). The CDR3 nucleotides read TGTGCCAGCAGCAAGAACTACGAGCAGTACTTC. This translates into CASSKNYEQYF. The variable domain in full, with the rest retrieved from reference TRBV13 and TRBJ2-7, is AAGVIQSPRHLIKEKRETATLKCYPIPRHDTVYWYQQGPGQDPQFLISFYEKMQSDKGSIPDRFSAQQFSDYHSELNMSSLELGDSALYFCASSKNYEQYFGPGTRLTVT.

This clonotype came up many times. The rearrangement links TRBV5-1 to TRBJ2-3; D is uncertain. V lost 0 bases and J 6 bases, leaving 11 bases between the germline ends. CDR3 length: 14 residues. Germline-derived CDR1 and CDR2 are SGHRS and YFSETQ. In DNA, the CDR3 is TGCGCCAGCAGCTTGGGGATGGCGCCGGATACGCAGTATTTT. Translation: CASSLGMAPDTQYF.

This rearrangement joins TRBV3-1 to TRBJ1-1; possibly TRBD1 for D (5 bases). There are 15 residues in the CDR3. Trimming removed 1 base at V and 4 bases at J, with 13 bases between. Germline CDR1 and CDR2: LGHDT and YNNKEL (reference sequence). The CDR3 sequence: CASSQVPGDGTEAFF. The CDR3 bases are TGTGCCAGCAGCCAAGTGCCGGGGGATGGCACTGAAGCTTTCTTT.

In this sample, this clonotype turned up a few times. The V call is TRBV4-1, the J call TRBJ2-7, with 8 bases that match TRBD2. Germline values: CDR1 MGHRA, CDR2 YSYEKL. There are 15 residues in the CDR3. With 4 bases clipped from V and 2 bases from J, the junction kept 7 bases outside the gene matches. CDR3: CASSPGGAGAYEQYF. CDR3 nucleotide sequence: TGCGCCAGCAGCCCCGGAGGAGCGGGGGCCTACGAGCAGTACTTC.

CDR3 DNA sequence: TGTGCCATCAGTGACGACTTCGACAGGGACGAGCAGTACGTC. Amino acid sequence: CAISDDFDRDEQYV. The rearrangement uses TRBV10-3 and TRBJ2-7; 7 positions match TRBD1. Per the germline V gene, CDR1 is ENHRY and CDR2 is SYGVKD. This CDR3 comprises 14 residues. Trimming at V came to 3 bases and at J to 5 bases, leaving 7 bases not matched to a gene.

In its sample, this clonotype was seen a few times. The rearrangement joins TRBV7-9 to TRBJ1-1; TRBD1 matches 8 bases. This CDR3 contains 15 residues. The V and J ends lost 5 bases and 4 bases, in that order; junction bases with no gene match: 9. CDR1 is SEHNR and CDR2 is FQNEAQ in the germline V gene (reference sequence). The DNA of the CDR3 is TGTGCCAGCAGCGCTTCGGACAGGGTAGGCACTGAAGCTTTCTTT. Encoded protein: CASSASDRVGTEAFF.

The chain combines TRBV10-3 with TRBJ2-7; D tentatively fits TRBD1 or TRBD2 (5 bases each). V lost 6 bases and J lost 0, with 18 bases in between. Looked up from germline, CDR1 is ENHRY and CDR2 is SYGVKD. CDR3 length: 16 amino acids. For the CDR3, the DNA is TGTGCCATCAGGGGGGAATACACGACAGCCTCCTACGAGCAGTACTTC. This codes for CAIRGEYTTASYEQYF.

The gene calls are TRBV20-1 and TRBJ1-2; D is unclear. CDR1 DFQATT and CDR2 SNEGSKA come from the germline V gene (reference sequence). V shed 3 bases and J shed 6 bases, with 14 bases lying between them. This CDR3 has 13 residues. CDR3 region: CSASLHLVNGYTF. The CDR3 bases are TGCAGTGCTAGTCTACACCTGGTCAATGGCTACACCTTC.

This clonotype was detected ten times or more. The V call is TRBV4-2, the J call TRBJ1-2; D remains ambiguous. The germline CDR1 and CDR2 sequences are LGHNA and YNFKEQ. The CDR3 is 14 residues long. Trimming took off 0 bases at V and 5 bases at J, with 10 bases between the two ends. The CDR3 nucleotides read TGTGCCAGCAGCCAAGAACAGAGTGATTATGGCTACACCTTC. Protein sequence: CASSQEQSDYGYTF.

The rearrangement joins TRBV4-1 to TRBJ2-3; 9 positions match TRBD1. CDR1 is MGHRA and CDR2 is YSYEKL in the germline V gene. J lost 1 base, V lost 1 base, and 6 bases had no gene match. The CDR3 is 17 amino acids. The CDR3 loop is CASSQVRGTGRTDTQYF. The DNA of the CDR3 is TGCGCCAGCAGCCAAGTCCGCGGGACAGGGCGCACAGATACGCAGTATTTT.

The genes are TRBV28 and TRBJ2-1, with 10 bases fitting TRBD2. V was clipped by 5 bases and J by 0 bases; unmatched bases: 4. Germline V lookup: CDR1 MDHEN, CDR2 SYDVKM. The CDR3 extends over 16 amino acids. CDR3 nucleotide sequence: TGTGCCAGCAGTCGTAGCGGGGGGAGCTCCTACAATGAGCAGTTCTTC. Protein sequence: CASSRSGGSSYNEQFF.

There are a few counts of this clonotype. The V and J genes are TRBV5-1 and TRBJ2-7; 7 bases match TRBD1. The CDR3 covers 15 residues. Germline assignment: CDR1 SGHRS and CDR2 YFSETQ. The J segment lost 3 bases and the V segment lost 4 bases, leaving 10 bases of the junction unmatched. The DNA of the CDR3 is TGCGCCAGCAGCCCCGACGACAGGGCAGGCTACGAGCAGTACTTC. Its protein product is CASSPDDRAGYEQYF.

This chain links TRBV12-3 or TRBV12-4 with TRBJ2-2, with 7 bases identical to TRBD1. CDR3 length equals 16 residues. V gave up 6 bases and J gave up 0 bases; unmatched junction bases: 7. CDR3 in DNA: TGTGCCAGCAGCTCAACAGGGGATACGAACACCGGGGAGCTGTTTTTT. Its translation is CASSSTGDTNTGELFF.

This clonotype was recorded at least ten times. The rearrangement links TRBV29-1 to TRBJ2-1; D is perhaps TRBD1 (6 bases). Trimming cost V 6 bases and J 0 bases, with 12 bases left between them. CDR1 SQVTM and CDR2 ANQGSEA come from the germline V gene. This CDR3 has 14 amino acids. In DNA, the CDR3 is TGCAGCGTGCCGGACAGTAGCTCCTACAATGAGCAGTTCTTC. Protein: CSVPDSSSYNEQFF.